These 23 T cell receptor beta chains came from one sample sequenced in a study of PD-1 blockade in classical Hodgkin lymphoma. Assay: immunoSEQ multiplex PCR; the TCRdb copy retains only in-frame clones and omits some. The table records tens of thousands of clones, approximately 77% of them present only once. Time point denoted: cycle 4 day 1 (C4D1), after less than 7 weeks of nivolumab. Every single patient, without exception, relapsed after autologous stem cell transplantation, and brentuximab vedotin exposure varied. The sample here was peripheral blood mononuclear cells (PBMCs), taken before the fourth cycle of nivolumab. These receptors were taken from a human donor with classical Hodgkin lymphoma.

The genes are TRBV2 and TRBJ1-1; D gene ambiguous. Trimming pared 5 bases from V and 4 bases from J, leaving 11 bases between. Germline CDR1 is SNHLY and CDR2 is FYNNEI. The length of the CDR3 is 13 residues. CDR3 bases: TGTGCCAGCAGTCCGGCCCGGGGCACTGAAGCTTTCTTT. Its translation: CASSPARGTEAFF.

The gene calls are TRBV2 and TRBJ1-2; D is perhaps TRBD1 (5 bases). The V end was cut by 2 bases, the J end by 4 bases, with 8 bases between. Germline V gene data show CDR1 as SNHLY and CDR2 as FYNNEI. CDR3 length: 13 amino acids. CDR3 amino acids: CASSEQGGYGYTF. The CDR3 DNA reads as TGTGCCAGCAGTGAACAGGGAGGCTATGGCTACACCTTC.

The rearrangement joins TRBV9 to TRBJ1-1, with D perhaps TRBD1 (6 bases). The CDR3 runs 16 residues. Trimming left V 0 bases short and J 5 bases short, with 17 bases between. Germline V lookup: CDR1 SGDLS, CDR2 YYNGEE. CDR3 region: CASSVDGGAVGTEAFF. The DNA of the CDR3 is TGTGCCAGCAGCGTAGATGGGGGGGCAGTTGGGACTGAAGCTTTCTTT.

The chain joins TRBV6-5 to TRBJ1-1; no clear D. This CDR3 is 13 amino acids long. Germline V gives CDR1 MNHEY, CDR2 SVGAGI. Trimming pared 4 bases from V and 6 bases from J, leaving 12 bases between. This CDR3 is CASSSPSRSEAFF. CDR3 DNA: TGTGCCAGCAGTTCCCCCTCACGTTCTGAAGCTTTCTTT.

This clone was seen only once. This chain joins TRBV4-3 and TRBJ2-3; TRBD1 agrees at 11 bases. CDR3 length: 15 amino acids. V shed 3 bases and J 4 bases; nucleotides not matched to a gene: 3. Germline V lookup: CDR1 LGHNA, CDR2 YSLEER. CDR3 loop: CASSQGQGGADTQYF. The CDR3 bases are TGCGCCAGCAGCCAGGGACAGGGGGGGGCAGATACGCAGTATTTT.

This rearrangement joins TRBV7-9 to TRBJ1-6, with TRBD1 matching over 10 bases. The junction had 8 bases not matched to a gene; V was cut back by 5 bases and J by 10 bases. Looked up from germline, CDR1 is SEHNR and CDR2 is FQNEAQ (reference sequence). The CDR3 loop spans 15 amino acids. As DNA, the CDR3 is TGTGCCAGCAGCCCCGGACAGGGGGACTTATCACCCCTCCACTTT. Translated, it gives CASSPGQGDLSPLHF.

This rearrangement joins TRBV6-1 to TRBJ1-6, with D uncertain. Germline values: CDR1 MNHNS, CDR2 SASEGT. This CDR3 comprises 15 residues. V was trimmed by 6 bases and J by 0 bases, leaving 9 bases between them. CDR3 DNA sequence: TGTGCCAGCAGCGTCACCGGCTCCTATAATTCACCCCTCCACTTT. This translates into CASSVTGSYNSPLHF.

CDR3 sequence reads: CASSLSRGPRPDTQYF. CDR3 coding DNA: TGTGCCAGCAGCCTGTCCAGGGGGCCGAGGCCAGATACGCAGTATTTT. The genes are TRBV7-9 and TRBJ2-3; 8 bases line up with TRBD1. V was clipped by 5 bases and J by 4 bases; unmatched bases: 11. This CDR3 spans 16 amino acids. The germline V gene encodes CDR1 SEHNR and CDR2 FQNEAQ (reference sequence).

The chain has TRBV6-5 and TRBJ2-7; possible D gene TRBD2, 5 bases. The germline V and J ends were trimmed by 6 bases and 3 bases, with 12 bases remaining between them. Looked up from germline, CDR1 is MNHEY and CDR2 is SVGAGI. The CDR3 loop spans 13 amino acids. DNA of the CDR3: TGTGCCAGCAGATATCAGCGGTACTACGAGCAGTACTTC. Translating gives CASRYQRYYEQYF.

The count of this clone is one. V is TRBV7-2 and J is TRBJ1-5; D unresolved. Germline CDR1 is SGHTA and CDR2 is FQGNSA. With 1 base removed from V and 0 bases from J, the gap between germline ends came to 4 bases. The CDR3 is 14 residues long. The CDR3 loop is CASSLDSSNQPQHF. Written as DNA, the CDR3 is TGTGCCAGCAGCTTAGACAGTAGCAATCAGCCCCAGCATTTT. The variable domain in full, completed from reference TRBV7-2 and TRBJ1-5, reads GAGVSQSPSNKVTEKGKDVELRCDPISGHTALYWYRQSLGQGLEFLIYFQGNSAPDKSGLPSDRFSAERTGGSVSTLTIQRTQQEDSAVYLCASSLDSSNQPQHFGDGTRLSIL.

This sequence joins TRBV4-3 and TRBJ2-1; D perhaps matches TRBD2 (5 bases). The ends were cut back, 1 base at V and 1 base at J, with 5 bases in the middle. Germline V gives CDR1 LGHNA, CDR2 YSLEER. The CDR3 is 14 residues long. The CDR3: CASSQAGSYNEQFF. CDR3 nucleotides: TGCGCCAGCAGCCAAGCGGGGTCCTACAATGAGCAGTTCTTC.

This chain uses TRBV11-2 with TRBJ1-1; no clear D gene. The CDR3 runs 16 residues. Between the trimmed V and J ends, which lost 3 bases and 0 bases, there was a span of 14 bases. CDR1 is SGHAT, CDR2 FQNNGV, per germline. The CDR3 DNA follows: TGTGCCAGCAGCTTCTTCGTGATTAACATGAACACTGAAGCTTTCTTT. It yields the protein CASSFFVINMNTEAFF. Full variable domain (rest looked up from reference TRBV11-2 and TRBJ1-1): EAGVAQSPRYKIIEKRQSVAFWCNPISGHATLYWYQQILGQGPKLLIQFQNNGVVDDSQLPKDRFSAERLKGVDSTLKIQPAKLEDSAVYLCASSFFVINMNTEAFFGQGTRLTVV.

The chain is built from TRBV6-5 and TRBJ2-3; D not resolved. The CDR3 spans 11 residues. Trimming took off 5 bases at V and 6 bases at J, with 6 bases between the two ends. Germline assignment: CDR1 MNHEY and CDR2 SVGAGI. The chain's CDR3 is CASSDWDTQYF. The CDR3 region has the DNA TGTGCCAGCAGTGACTGGGATACGCAGTATTTT.

V usage is TRBV7-9 and J usage is TRBJ2-5, with D possibly being TRBD2 (5 bases). This CDR3 is built from 13 residues. V lost 4 bases and J 4 bases, leaving 10 bases between the germline ends. Germline V gene data show CDR1 as SEHNR and CDR2 as FQNEAQ (reference sequence). The CDR3, as DNA: TGTGCCAGCAGCTCTGGAGGCAGAGAGACCCAGTACTTC. This gives the protein CASSSGGRETQYF.

The V gene is TRBV7-2, the J gene TRBJ2-1; 13 positions match TRBD2. Germline CDR1 SGHTA, CDR2 FQGNSA. The J segment lost 8 bases and the V segment lost 5 bases, leaving 12 bases of the junction unmatched. This CDR3 has 17 residues. The CDR3 is CASSTTSGGSALDEQFF. CDR3 DNA sequence: TGTGCCAGCAGCACGACTAGCGGGGGGAGTGCCCTCGATGAGCAGTTCTTC.

V usage is TRBV4-2 and J usage is TRBJ2-3, with a possible D match to TRBD2 (5 bases). Trimming left V 5 bases short and J 1 base short, with 13 bases between. Germline assignment: CDR1 LGHNA and CDR2 YNFKEQ. CDR3 length: 15 amino acids. CDR3 nucleotides: TGTGCCAGCAGCTCCGGACTCGGGGGCACAGATACGCAGTATTTT. As protein: CASSSGLGGTDTQYF.

This chain links TRBV18 with TRBJ2-1, with D perhaps being TRBD1 or TRBD2 (5 bases each). This CDR3 spans 15 amino acids. Germline values: CDR1 KGHSH, CDR2 LQKENI. V was pared by 3 bases and J by 7 bases, with 16 bases between. CDR3 nucleotide sequence: TGTGCCAGCTCACCGATCGGGACCATGGGGAATGAGCAGTTCTTC. This encodes CASSPIGTMGNEQFF.

The chain recombines TRBV7-2 with TRBJ2-7, with D possibly being TRBD1 or TRBD2 (6 bases each). The CDR3 extends over 14 amino acids. V was pared by 5 bases and J by 2 bases, with 13 bases between. The germline gives CDR1 SGHTA, CDR2 FQGNSA. CDR3 nucleotide sequence: TGTGCCAGCAGCGGGGGGCACGTACCCTACGAGCAGTACTTC. Translated: CASSGGHVPYEQYF.

The CDR3 DNA is TGTGCCATCAACCGGGGGCGACTCTCCTACAATGAGCAGTTCTTC. Its protein is CAINRGRLSYNEQFF. V usage is TRBV10-3 and J usage is TRBJ2-1; possibly TRBD1 or TRBD2 for D (6 bases each). There are 15 residues in the CDR3. V was shortened by 7 bases and J by 0 bases, with 13 bases between the two germline ends. Germline lookup yields CDR1 ENHRY and CDR2 SYGVKD.

The chain links TRBV10-3 to TRBJ2-3; 9 bases map to TRBD2. The V gene end was trimmed by 4 bases and the J gene end by 5 bases; junction bases not matched to a gene: 10. CDR1 and CDR2 from the germline V gene are ENHRY and SYGVKD. The CDR3 sequence is 16 residues long. The CDR3 sequence is CAISARSSGGGDTQYF. In DNA form, the CDR3 reads TGTGCCATCAGTGCCCGAAGTAGCGGGGGCGGAGATACGCAGTATTTT.

J is TRBJ1-5 and V is TRBV15; TRBD1 is a possible D gene (6 bases). Germline CDR1 is LNHNV and CDR2 is YYDKDF (reference sequence). V lost 0 bases and J 6 bases, leaving 15 bases between the germline ends. CDR3 length: 16 residues. The CDR3 sequence: CATSRDLPRGGQPQHF. The CDR3 region has the DNA TGTGCCACCAGCAGAGATCTACCCAGGGGAGGTCAGCCCCAGCATTTT. Combining the CDR3 with reference TRBV15 and TRBJ1-5 gives the whole variable domain DAMVIQNPRYQVTQFGKPVTLSCSQTLNHNVMYWYQQKSSQAPKLLFHYYDKDFNNEADTPDNFQSRRPNTSFCFLDIRSPGLGDTAMYLCATSRDLPRGGQPQHFGDGTRLSIL.

This chain uses TRBV5-6 with TRBJ2-7, with 7 nucleotides matching TRBD1. Germline trimming cut 4 bases from V and 5 bases from J; bases unmatched to any gene: 9. CDR1 SGHDT and CDR2 YYEEEE come from the germline V gene. The CDR3 has 14 residues. CDR3 DNA: TGTGCCAGCAGCAAACAGGGGCCTCGGGACGAGCAGTACTTC. Translation gives CASSKQGPRDEQYF.

The V and J genes are TRBV2 and TRBJ1-6; D uncertain. With 4 bases removed from V and 9 bases from J, the gap between germline ends came to 13 bases. The CDR3 has 14 amino acids. CDR1 SNHLY and CDR2 FYNNEI come from the germline V gene. The CDR3 region has the DNA TGTGCCAGCAGTGCCGTTCTCCGGACTTCACCCCTCCACTTT. Translating gives CASSAVLRTSPLHF.